The 5 T cell receptor beta chains below come from one sample, sequenced in a study of CD8 T cells in ankylosing spondylitis. TCRdb ran MiXCR on the 5' RACE reads and lists one entry per CDR3 protein. The table lists some 250,000 distinct CDR3 sequences, roughly 25% of them singletons. The sequenced material came from blood, either unsorted or a sorted T cell fraction (not recorded which). These receptors all come from a male donor with ankylosing spondylitis or in good health (not recorded which).

The rearrangement uses TRBV6-1 and TRBJ1-5; tentative D call: TRBD1 (5 bases). This CDR3 has 13 amino acids. Germline CDR1 is MNHNS and CDR2 is SASEGT. The V end was cut by 6 bases, the J end by 4 bases, with 10 bases between. The CDR3 nucleotides are TGTGCCAGCAGACGGACACAAAATCAGCCCCAGCATTTT. Its translation: CASRRTQNQPQHF.

This clonotype was seen at least ten times. The chain combines TRBV9 with TRBJ1-6; D gene unclear. This CDR3 contains 13 residues. V lost 3 bases to trimming and J lost 10 bases, with 11 bases between them. Germline CDR1 reads SGDLS; CDR2 reads YYNGEE. CDR3 in amino acids: CASSARPRSPLHF. DNA for the CDR3: TGTGCCAGCAGCGCCCGACCGCGATCACCCCTCCACTTT.

In its sample, this clonotype was seen many times. The J gene is TRBJ2-3, the V gene TRBV7-8, with D tentatively TRBD2 (6 bases). There are 15 residues in the CDR3. V was pared by 1 base and J by 3 bases, with 11 bases between. The V gene's germline CDR1 is SGHVS and CDR2 FQNEAQ. The chain's CDR3 is CASSLDGRNTDTQYF. CDR3 in DNA: TGTGCCAGCAGCTTAGATGGGAGGAATACAGATACGCAGTATTTT. The whole variable domain, filled in from reference TRBV7-8 and TRBJ2-3, reads GAGVSQSPRYKVAKRGQDVALRCDPISGHVSLFWYQQALGQGPEFLTYFQNEAQLDKSGLPSDRFFAERPEGSVSTLKIQRTQQEDSAVYLCASSLDGRNTDTQYFGPGTRLTVL.

V gene TRBV7-9 combines with J gene TRBJ2-2; tentative D call: TRBD1 (5 bases). CDR1 SEHNR and CDR2 FQNEAQ come from the germline V gene (reference sequence). This CDR3 comprises 15 residues. Trimming left V 2 bases short and J 2 bases short, with 9 bases between. CDR3 sequence reads: CASSLRGRNTGELFF. The CDR3 coding sequence is TGTGCCAGCAGCTTAAGGGGCCGTAACACCGGGGAGCTGTTTTTT.

This clonotype was picked up many times. The chain has TRBV29-1 and TRBJ2-3; the D gene is possibly TRBD2 (6 bases). Germline-derived CDR1 and CDR2 are SQVTM and ANQGSEA. This CDR3 is 14 amino acids long. V was trimmed by 1 base and J by 0 bases, leaving 8 bases between them. The CDR3 is CSVEGAGSTDTQYF. The CDR3 bases are TGCAGCGTTGAAGGCGCGGGGAGCACAGATACGCAGTATTTT.